This T cell receptor (beta chain) appears in the sequencing data of a study of T cell responses to AZD1222 COVID-19 vaccine. As for this clone: Its antigen remains unidentified.

The study, taken as a whole, reports: Spike-specific TCR breadth and depth both grew after two AZD1222 doses. Regions 160-218 and 743-854 held dominance among vaccine-associated CD4 TCRs, which spanned spike. At baseline, just 5 or 6 AZD1222 recipients tested seropositive. Most donors were white British, females outnumbered males, and clonal diversity was possibly underestimated.

The germline V gene encodes CDR1 MNHEY and CDR2 SVGAGI. This CDR3 has 13 residues. The V gene end was trimmed by 6 bases and the J gene end by 10 bases; junction bases not matched to a gene: 6. TCRdb keeps only in-frame clones here, not all; method: immunoSEQ multiplex PCR. Here the sample spans about 130,000 clones, more than 70% being singletons. This receptor was obtained from an adult in good health. Material: peripheral blood, obtained on day 0 of AZD1222 vaccination. The V call is TRBV6-5, the J call TRBJ1-6, with 7 bases lining up with TRBD1. The CDR3 spells CASRLGQISPLHF. The DNA of the CDR3 is TGTGCCAGCAGATTGGGACAGATCTCACCCCTCCACTTT.